This TCR beta chain was captured in a study of T cells in Graves' hyperthyroidism and ophthalmopathy. Germline CDR1 is SGHAT and CDR2 is FQNNGV. This CDR3 is built from 17 residues. The V and J ends lost 5 bases and 0 bases respectively, with 19 bases between them. Amplification yielded TCR beta CDR3 regions, with RNA transcripts as the source. An initial round of RT-PCR targeting the TCR CDR3 relied on the HTBI primer set. Via MiXCR, TCRdb re-called the multiplex PCR reads, giving one row per CDR3 protein. The data contain fewer than 750,000 distinct CDR3 sequences, around 15% of them singletons. In the ophthalmopathy cohort, Clinical Activity Score was at least 3, NOSPECS grade at least 4, and duration under 3 months. Every diagnosis used clinical symptoms, serum thyroxine and TRAb, thyroid ultrasound and orbital computed tomography.

The rearrangement uses TRBV11-2 and TRBJ1-2; the D gene is possibly TRBD1 (5 bases). This TCR was sampled from a woman in her forties with Graves' ophthalmopathy. Sequences were obtained from blood. CDR3 loop: CASSPRKETATNYGYTF. The CDR3 region has the DNA TGTGCCAGCAGCCCCAGAAAGGAGACAGCCACTAACTATGGCTACACCTTC.